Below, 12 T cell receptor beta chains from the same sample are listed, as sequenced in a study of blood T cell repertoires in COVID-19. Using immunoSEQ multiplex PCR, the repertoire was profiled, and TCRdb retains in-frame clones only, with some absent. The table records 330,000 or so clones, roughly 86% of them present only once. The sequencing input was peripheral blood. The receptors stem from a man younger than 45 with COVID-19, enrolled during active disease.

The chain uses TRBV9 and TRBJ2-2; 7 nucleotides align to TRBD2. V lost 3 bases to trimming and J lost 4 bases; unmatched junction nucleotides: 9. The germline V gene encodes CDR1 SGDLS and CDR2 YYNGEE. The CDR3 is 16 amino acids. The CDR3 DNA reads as TGTGCCAGCAGCGCGGTCACTAGCGTGGGCACCGGGGAGCTGTTTTTT. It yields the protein CASSAVTSVGTGELFF.

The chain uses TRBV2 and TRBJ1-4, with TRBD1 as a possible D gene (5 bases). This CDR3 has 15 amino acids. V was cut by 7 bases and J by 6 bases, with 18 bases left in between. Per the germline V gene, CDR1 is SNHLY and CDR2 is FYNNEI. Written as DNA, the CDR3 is TGTGCCAGCACGTGGTTGACAGCTCGATATGAAAAACTGTTTTTT. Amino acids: CASTWLTARYEKLFF.

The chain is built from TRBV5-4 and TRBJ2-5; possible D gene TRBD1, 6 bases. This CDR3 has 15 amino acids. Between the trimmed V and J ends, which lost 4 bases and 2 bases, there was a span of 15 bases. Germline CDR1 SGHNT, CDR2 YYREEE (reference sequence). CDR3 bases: TGTGCCAGCAGCGACGCACGCAGGGGACAAGAGACCCAGTACTTC. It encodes CASSDARRGQETQYF.

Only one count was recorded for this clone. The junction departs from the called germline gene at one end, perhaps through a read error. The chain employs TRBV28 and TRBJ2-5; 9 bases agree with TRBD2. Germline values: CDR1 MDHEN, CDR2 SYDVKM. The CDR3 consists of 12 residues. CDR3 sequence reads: CASSLSSGRGNF. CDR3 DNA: TGTGCCAGCAGTTTAAGTAGCGGGAGAGGAAACTTC.

The CDR3 spells CASSWGTLNEKLFF. CDR3 DNA sequence: TGTGCCAGCAGTTGGGGGACTCTTAATGAAAAACTGTTTTTT. The chain links TRBV6-5 to TRBJ1-4; D perhaps matches TRBD1 (5 bases). The ends were cut back, 4 bases at V and 4 bases at J, with 10 bases in the middle. The germline CDR1 and CDR2 sequences are MNHEY and SVGAGI. There are 14 residues in the CDR3.

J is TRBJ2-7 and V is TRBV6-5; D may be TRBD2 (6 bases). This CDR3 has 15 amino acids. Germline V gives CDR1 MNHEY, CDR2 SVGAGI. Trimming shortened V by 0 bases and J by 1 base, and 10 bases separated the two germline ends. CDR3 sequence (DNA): TGTGCCAGCAGTTACTCGGATGGGGGGTCCTACGAGCAGTACTTC. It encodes CASSYSDGGSYEQYF.

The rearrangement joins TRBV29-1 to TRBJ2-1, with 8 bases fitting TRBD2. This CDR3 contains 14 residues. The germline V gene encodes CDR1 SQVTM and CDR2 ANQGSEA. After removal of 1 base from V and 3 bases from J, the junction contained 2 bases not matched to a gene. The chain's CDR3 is CSVEASGGYNEQFF. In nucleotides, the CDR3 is TGCAGCGTTGAAGCCAGCGGGGGCTACAATGAGCAGTTCTTC.

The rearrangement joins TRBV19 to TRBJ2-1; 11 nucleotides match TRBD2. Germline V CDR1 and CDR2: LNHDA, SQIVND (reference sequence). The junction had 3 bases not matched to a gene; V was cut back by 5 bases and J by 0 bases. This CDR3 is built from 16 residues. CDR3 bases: TGTGCCAGTAGTTTAACTAGCGGGAGCTCCTACAATGAGCAGTTCTTC. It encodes CASSLTSGSSYNEQFF.

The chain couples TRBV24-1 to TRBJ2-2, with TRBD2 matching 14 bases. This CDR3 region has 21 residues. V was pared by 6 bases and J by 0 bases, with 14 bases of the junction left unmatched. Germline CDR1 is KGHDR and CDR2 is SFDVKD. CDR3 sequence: CATSSSRFGLAGGSNTGELFF. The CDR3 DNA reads TGTGCCACCAGTTCTTCGAGATTCGGACTAGCGGGAGGCTCGAACACCGGGGAGCTGTTTTTT.

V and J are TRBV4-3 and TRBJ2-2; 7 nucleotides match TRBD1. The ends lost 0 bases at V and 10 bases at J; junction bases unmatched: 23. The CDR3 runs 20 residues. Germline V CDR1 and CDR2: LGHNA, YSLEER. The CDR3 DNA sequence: TGCGCCAGCAGCCAAGATAGTCTGGGCCGTCAGGGGGTTAGCATAGAGGAGCTGTTTTTT. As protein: CASSQDSLGRQGVSIEELFF.

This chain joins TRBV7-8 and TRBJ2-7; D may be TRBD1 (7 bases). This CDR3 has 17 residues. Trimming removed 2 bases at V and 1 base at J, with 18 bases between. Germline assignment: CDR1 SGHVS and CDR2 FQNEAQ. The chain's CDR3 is CASSLPTGAGQSYEQYF. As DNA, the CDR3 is TGTGCCAGCAGCTTACCGACCGGGGCGGGACAGTCCTACGAGCAGTACTTC.

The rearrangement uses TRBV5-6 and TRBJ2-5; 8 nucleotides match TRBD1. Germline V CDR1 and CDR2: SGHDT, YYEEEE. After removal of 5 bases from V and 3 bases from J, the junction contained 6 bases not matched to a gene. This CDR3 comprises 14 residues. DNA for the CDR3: TGTGCCAGCAGTTATATGACAGGGGAAGAGACCCAGTACTTC. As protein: CASSYMTGEETQYF.